The rows below give T cell receptor beta chains drawn from one sample of a study of blood T cell repertoires in COVID-19. Measured with immunoSEQ multiplex PCR; TCRdb has only the in-frame clones, and not every one. The repertoire holds hundreds of thousands of clones, with over 70% as singletons. The sample was peripheral blood. Receptors were obtained from a woman in her seventies with COVID-19, enrolled during active disease. CDR3s include the opening cysteine and the closing phenylalanine or tryptophan. The order of the fields is CDR3 protein, CDR3 DNA, V gene, clone size, D gene, J gene. The D gene is left open where the match is weak. Where a row states a size, it is once, few, many or the class of an expanded clone; other rows omit it.

CASSQYLVATDSGANVLTF	TGCGCCAGCAGCCAATACCTTGTAGCGACGGACTCTGGGGCCAACGTCCTGACTTTC	TRBV4-3	.	.	TRBJ2-6
CASSAGAGPQETQYF	TGTGCCAGCAGCGCGGGAGCGGGGCCTCAAGAGACCCAGTACTTC	TRBV9	.	TRBD2	TRBJ2-5
CASSLGLAEGTEAFF	TGTGCCAGCAGCTTAGGACTGGCGGAGGGCACTGAAGCTTTCTTT	TRBV11-2	once	.	TRBJ1-1
CASSLGARTGADYGYTF	TGTGCCAGCAGCTTAGGGGCTCGGACAGGGGCTGACTATGGCTACACCTTC	TRBV11-3	.	TRBD1	TRBJ1-2
CASSELAGGVSGANVLTF	TGTGCCAGCAGTGAGTTAGCGGGAGGGGTCTCTGGGGCCAACGTCCTGACTTTC	TRBV6-1	.	TRBD2	TRBJ2-6
CASSQVRGHNEQFF	TGTGCCAGCAGCCAAGTTAGGGGGCACAATGAGCAGTTCTTC	TRBV3-1/TRBV3-2	.	TRBD1	TRBJ2-1
CASSFSPDTQYF	TGTGCCAGCAGCTTTAGTCCAGATACGCAGTATTTT	TRBV5-6	.	.	TRBJ2-3
CASSRDRGDEQYF	TGCGCCAGCAGCCGAGACAGGGGAGACGAGCAGTACTTC	TRBV5-1	.	TRBD1	TRBJ2-7
CASNPTPGSSYNEQFF	TGTGCCAGCAATCCTACTCCAGGTTCTTCCTACAATGAGCAGTTCTTC	TRBV27	.	.	TRBJ2-1
CASRPGLAGRETQYF	TGTGCCAGCAGACCGGGACTAGCGGGAAGGGAGACCCAGTACTTC	TRBV25-1	.	TRBD2	TRBJ2-5
CASSQASGGHQETQYF	TGTGCCAGCAGCCAGGCTAGCGGGGGCCACCAAGAGACCCAGTACTTC	TRBV3-1/TRBV3-2	.	TRBD2	TRBJ2-5
CASSARPQVEAFF	TGTGCCAGTAGCGCCAGACCTCAGGTTGAAGCTTTCTTT	TRBV19	.	.	TRBJ1-1
CASSPGLAGRNEQFF	TGTGCCAGTAGCCCTGGACTAGCGGGACGGAATGAGCAGTTCTTC	TRBV19	.	TRBD2	TRBJ2-1
CAWKLSGNTEAFF	TGTGCCTGGAAGCTTTCAGGGAACACTGAAGCTTTCTTT	TRBV30	.	.	TRBJ1-1